This T cell receptor beta chain was identified during a study of patients and donors after allogeneic stem cell transplantation. This clonotype was seen a few times. TCRdb independently ran MiXCR on the RT-PCR reads; one entry per CDR3 protein. The data hold about 160,000 distinct CDR3 sequences, with around 28% observed a single time. J lost 6 bases, V lost 2 bases, and 5 bases had no gene match. The CDR3 has 15 residues. Germline CDR1 is MNHEY and CDR2 is SMNVEV (reference sequence). This clonotype originated in a human donor who was either an allogeneic HSCT recipient or a stem cell or donor lymphocyte infusion donor (not recorded which). It is not recorded whose cells these are; they may come from a transplant donor. The sample was blood, either unsorted or a sorted T cell fraction (not recorded which). The chain uses TRBV27 and TRBJ1-4, with TRBD1 matching 8 bases. The DNA for the CDR3 is TGTGCCAGCAGTTTAGGGTCAGGGGGCTATGAAAAACTGTTTTTT. Its translation: CASSLGSGGYEKLFF.